Sequencing of this T cell receptor beta chain was carried out in a study of blood T cell repertoires in COVID-19. In the original workflow: Researchers report that nucleated cell counts were estimated from reference gene primer amplification. Data came from immunoSEQ multiplex PCR; TCRdb stores just in-frame clones and leaves some out. The DNA gave D and trimming, while V, J and clone size come from that table. In the table there are 470,000 or so clones, about 90% of which are singletons. With 3 bases clipped from V and 4 bases from J, the junction kept 4 bases outside the gene matches. Germline lookup yields CDR1 LNHDA and CDR2 SQIVND (reference sequence). This CDR3 is 14 amino acids long.

The sample was PBMCs or T cells enriched from blood (not recorded which). The chain combines TRBV19 with TRBJ2-7; 9 bases line up with TRBD2. This clonotype was obtained from a young woman with acute COVID-19. The CDR3 DNA is TGTGCCAGTAGTATTGCTAGCGGGATGTACGAGCAGTACTTC. Amino acids: CASSIASGMYEQYF.